This T cell receptor beta chain is from a study of blood T cell repertoires in COVID-19. Study information: Italy, Spain and the United States were the sources of the convalescent and acute COVID-19 samples. T cells, B-cell-depleted T cells, or PBMCs supplied cDNA or gDNA.

Libraries were prepared by immunoSEQ multiplex PCR; TCRdb keeps only in-frame clonotypes and omits some of them. Of approximately 110,000 clones in the sample, roughly 88% were seen once. This clone has just one count. The sequencing input was peripheral blood. This clonotype was obtained from a woman aged 50 to 60 with active or convalescent COVID-19.

The CDR3 nucleotides are TGTGCCAGCAGCCTCACAGGGAACACTGAAGCTTTCTTT. The encoded protein is CASSLTGNTEAFF. The rearrangement joins TRBV7-9 to TRBJ1-1; a possible D gene is TRBD1 (5 bases). The CDR3 totals 13 residues. Trimming pared 5 bases from V and 1 base from J, leaving 8 bases between. In germline, CDR1 is SEHNR, CDR2 FQNEAQ (reference sequence). Full variable domain (missing parts from reference TRBV7-9 and TRBJ1-1): DTGVSQNPRHKITKRGQNVTFRCDPISEHNRLYWYRQTLGQGPEFLTYFQNEAQLEKSRLLSDRFSAERPKGSFSTLEIQRTEQGDSAMYLCASSLTGNTEAFFGQGTRLTVV.